The 2 T cell receptor beta chains below all came from one sample that was sequenced in a study of cytomegalovirus exposure and HLA in healthy donors (dated by TCRdb to about 2017). Library preparation used the immunoSEQ multiplex PCR assay. A mixture of 60 forward primers for TCR Vbeta segments and 13 reverse primers for TCR Jbeta segments was used in the multiplex PCR. TCRdb re-hosts the immuneACCESS table, in-frame sequences only. Its copies lack some clones; in the studies checked, an unresolved V gene accounts for under half of them, and the cause for the rest is not known. The table held for this sample gives tens of thousands of clones. Jointly, the top ten make up 1.1% of the sample. The sequencing sample was made of PBMCs. The receptors shown here come from a woman under 40 in good health and CMV-seronegative.

The chain couples TRBV5-1 to TRBJ2-7; 7 positions agree with TRBD2. The CDR3 totals 14 residues. CDR1 and CDR2 (germline): SGHRS, YFSETQ. Trimming at V came to 2 bases and at J to 4 bases, leaving 6 bases not matched to a gene. The CDR3 reads CASSLGFGRYEQYF. The CDR3 DNA follows: TGCGCCAGCAGCTTAGGGTTCGGGAGGTACGAGCAGTACTTC.

This chain joins TRBV30 and TRBJ2-1, with unresolved D. The CDR3 spans 14 residues. Looked up from germline, CDR1 is GTSNPN and CDR2 is SVGIG (reference sequence). V lost 5 bases and J lost 0, with 11 bases in between. Written as DNA, the CDR3 is TGTGCCTGGGTGGCAGCGAGCTCCTACAATGAGCAGTTCTTC. Translating it yields CAWVAASSYNEQFF.